The following is a T cell receptor beta chain sequence with its context. As processed by the authors: Amplification with reference gene primers provided the estimates of nucleated cell counts. Repertoires were generated with immunoSEQ multiplex PCR, while TCRdb's copy carries only in-frame clones and drops some. That table is the source of V, J and clone size, and D and trimming were worked out from the DNA. Of over 350,000 clones in the sample, around 86% were seen once. The germline V gene encodes CDR1 LNHDA and CDR2 SQIVND (reference sequence). This CDR3 region has 14 residues. The ends were cut back, 0 bases at V and 8 bases at J, with 13 bases in the middle. The source of the sample is a study of blood T cell repertoires in COVID-19.

The material sequenced was peripheral blood. The chain recombines TRBV19 with TRBJ1-2, with D perhaps matching TRBD1 (6 bases). The sequence was obtained from a woman in her 30s with active or convalescent COVID-19. Here the CDR3 reads CASSIDWGGSGYTF. The CDR3 nucleotides are TGTGCCAGTAGTATAGATTGGGGGGGCAGCGGCTACACCTTC.